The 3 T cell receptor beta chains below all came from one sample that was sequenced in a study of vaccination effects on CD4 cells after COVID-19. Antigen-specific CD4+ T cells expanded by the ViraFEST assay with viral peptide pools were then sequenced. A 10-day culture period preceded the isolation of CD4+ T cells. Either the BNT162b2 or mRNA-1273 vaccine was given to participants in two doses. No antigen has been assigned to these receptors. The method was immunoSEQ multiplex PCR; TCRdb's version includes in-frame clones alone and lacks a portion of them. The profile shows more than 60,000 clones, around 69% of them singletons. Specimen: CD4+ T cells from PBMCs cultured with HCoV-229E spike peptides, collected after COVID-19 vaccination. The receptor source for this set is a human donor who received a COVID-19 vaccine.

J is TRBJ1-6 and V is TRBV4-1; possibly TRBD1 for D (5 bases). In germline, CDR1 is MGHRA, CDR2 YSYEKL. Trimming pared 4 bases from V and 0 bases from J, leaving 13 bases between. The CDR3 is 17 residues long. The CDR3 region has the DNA TGCGCCAGCAGCCGGGACCCCCTTAGCTCCTATAATTCACCCCTCCACTTT. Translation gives CASSRDPLSSYNSPLHF.

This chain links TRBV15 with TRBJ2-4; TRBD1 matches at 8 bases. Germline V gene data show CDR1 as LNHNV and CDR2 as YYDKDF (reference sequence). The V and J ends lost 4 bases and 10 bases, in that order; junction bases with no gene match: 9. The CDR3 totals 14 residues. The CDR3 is CATSTRTGPLIQYF. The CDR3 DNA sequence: TGTGCCACCAGCACGCGGACAGGGCCCCTGATTCAGTACTTC.

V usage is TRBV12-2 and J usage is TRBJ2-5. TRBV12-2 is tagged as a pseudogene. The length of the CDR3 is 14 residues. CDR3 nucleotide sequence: TGTGCAAGTCGCTTCGGGCAATTGCAAGAGACCCAGTACTTC. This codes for CASRFGQLQETQYF.